The present TCR beta chain was sequenced within a study of cytomegalovirus exposure and HLA in healthy donors. Study-wide points: A later analysis found common viral pathogens apparently linked to several of the most significant clusters. Associated with cytomegalovirus, according to the listing, were some 150 TCR beta chains.

Concerning this clone itself: Its antigen is still unknown.

Per germline, CDR1 SGHRS and CDR2 YFSETQ. V shed 4 bases, J shed 5 bases, and the junction held 10 bases outside the gene matches. CDR3 length equals 16 residues. It was with 60 Vbeta and 13 Jbeta primers that the PCR ran. The data were produced by immunoSEQ multiplex PCR, yet TCRdb's version contains in-frame clones alone and is incomplete. The repertoire holds approximately 100,000 clones, with around 84% as singletons. This clonotype was obtained from a middle-aged man in good health and CMV-seropositive. Sequencing was done on a sample of PBMCs. The chain links TRBV5-1 to TRBJ1-3; 9 bases line up with TRBD1. The CDR3 is CASSAGDRVFRNTIYF. In nucleotides, the CDR3 is TGCGCCAGCAGCGCAGGGGACAGGGTATTCAGAAACACCATATATTTT.